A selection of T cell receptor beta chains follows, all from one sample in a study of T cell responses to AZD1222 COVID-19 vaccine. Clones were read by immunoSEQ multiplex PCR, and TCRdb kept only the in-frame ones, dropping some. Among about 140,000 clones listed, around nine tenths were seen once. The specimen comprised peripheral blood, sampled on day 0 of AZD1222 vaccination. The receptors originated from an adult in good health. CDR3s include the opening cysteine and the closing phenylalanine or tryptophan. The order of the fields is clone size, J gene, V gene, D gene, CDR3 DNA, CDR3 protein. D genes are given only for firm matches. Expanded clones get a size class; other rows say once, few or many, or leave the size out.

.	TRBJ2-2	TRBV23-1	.	TGCGCCAGCACTCAAACCGGGGAGCTGTTTTTT	CASTQTGELFF
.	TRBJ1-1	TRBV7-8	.	TGTGCCAGCAGCTTAGCCTTTGAAGCTTTCTTT	CASSLAFEAFF
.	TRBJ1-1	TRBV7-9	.	TGTGCCAGCAGCTTAGCCCAGACCGCTGAAGCTTTCTTT	CASSLAQTAEAFF
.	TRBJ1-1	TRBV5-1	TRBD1	TGCGCCAGCAGCTTGGCATTGGGACAGGGAAGGACTGAAGCTTTCTTT	CASSLALGQGRTEAFF
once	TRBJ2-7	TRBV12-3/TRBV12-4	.	TGTGCCAGCAGTTTAGCGAGCTACGAGCAGTACTTC	CASSLASYEQYF
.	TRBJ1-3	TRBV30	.	TGTGCCTGGAGACTACAGGTTAGCTCTGGAAACACCATATATTTT	CAWRLQVSSGNTIYF
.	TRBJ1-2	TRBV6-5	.	TGTGCCAGCACCACACGGCGGTACGCCTATGGCTACACCTTC	CASTTRRYAYGYTF
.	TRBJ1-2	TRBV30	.	TGTGCCTGGAGGCTCCCGCTCACAGGGATGAGCTACACCTTC	CAWRLPLTGMSYTF
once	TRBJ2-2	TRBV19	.	TGTGCCAGTAGTCCCCGACAGGCGAACACCGGGGAGCTGTTTTTT	CASSPRQANTGELFF
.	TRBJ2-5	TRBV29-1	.	TGCAGCGTTGAACGTACAGGGCAAGAGACCCAGTACTTC	CSVERTGQETQYF
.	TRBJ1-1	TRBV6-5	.	TGTGCCAGCAGTTACTCAACAGGGCTCGGGACTGAAGCTTTCTTT	CASSYSTGLGTEAFF
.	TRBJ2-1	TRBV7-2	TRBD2	TGTGCCAGCAGCTTCCCTAGCGGAGGGGCCCCCTACAATGAGCAGTTCTTC	CASSFPSGGAPYNEQFF
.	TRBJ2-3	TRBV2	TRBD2	TGTGCCAGCAGTCCGACTAGCGGGGGGGATTTCGCGCAGTATTTT	CASSPTSGGDFAQYF